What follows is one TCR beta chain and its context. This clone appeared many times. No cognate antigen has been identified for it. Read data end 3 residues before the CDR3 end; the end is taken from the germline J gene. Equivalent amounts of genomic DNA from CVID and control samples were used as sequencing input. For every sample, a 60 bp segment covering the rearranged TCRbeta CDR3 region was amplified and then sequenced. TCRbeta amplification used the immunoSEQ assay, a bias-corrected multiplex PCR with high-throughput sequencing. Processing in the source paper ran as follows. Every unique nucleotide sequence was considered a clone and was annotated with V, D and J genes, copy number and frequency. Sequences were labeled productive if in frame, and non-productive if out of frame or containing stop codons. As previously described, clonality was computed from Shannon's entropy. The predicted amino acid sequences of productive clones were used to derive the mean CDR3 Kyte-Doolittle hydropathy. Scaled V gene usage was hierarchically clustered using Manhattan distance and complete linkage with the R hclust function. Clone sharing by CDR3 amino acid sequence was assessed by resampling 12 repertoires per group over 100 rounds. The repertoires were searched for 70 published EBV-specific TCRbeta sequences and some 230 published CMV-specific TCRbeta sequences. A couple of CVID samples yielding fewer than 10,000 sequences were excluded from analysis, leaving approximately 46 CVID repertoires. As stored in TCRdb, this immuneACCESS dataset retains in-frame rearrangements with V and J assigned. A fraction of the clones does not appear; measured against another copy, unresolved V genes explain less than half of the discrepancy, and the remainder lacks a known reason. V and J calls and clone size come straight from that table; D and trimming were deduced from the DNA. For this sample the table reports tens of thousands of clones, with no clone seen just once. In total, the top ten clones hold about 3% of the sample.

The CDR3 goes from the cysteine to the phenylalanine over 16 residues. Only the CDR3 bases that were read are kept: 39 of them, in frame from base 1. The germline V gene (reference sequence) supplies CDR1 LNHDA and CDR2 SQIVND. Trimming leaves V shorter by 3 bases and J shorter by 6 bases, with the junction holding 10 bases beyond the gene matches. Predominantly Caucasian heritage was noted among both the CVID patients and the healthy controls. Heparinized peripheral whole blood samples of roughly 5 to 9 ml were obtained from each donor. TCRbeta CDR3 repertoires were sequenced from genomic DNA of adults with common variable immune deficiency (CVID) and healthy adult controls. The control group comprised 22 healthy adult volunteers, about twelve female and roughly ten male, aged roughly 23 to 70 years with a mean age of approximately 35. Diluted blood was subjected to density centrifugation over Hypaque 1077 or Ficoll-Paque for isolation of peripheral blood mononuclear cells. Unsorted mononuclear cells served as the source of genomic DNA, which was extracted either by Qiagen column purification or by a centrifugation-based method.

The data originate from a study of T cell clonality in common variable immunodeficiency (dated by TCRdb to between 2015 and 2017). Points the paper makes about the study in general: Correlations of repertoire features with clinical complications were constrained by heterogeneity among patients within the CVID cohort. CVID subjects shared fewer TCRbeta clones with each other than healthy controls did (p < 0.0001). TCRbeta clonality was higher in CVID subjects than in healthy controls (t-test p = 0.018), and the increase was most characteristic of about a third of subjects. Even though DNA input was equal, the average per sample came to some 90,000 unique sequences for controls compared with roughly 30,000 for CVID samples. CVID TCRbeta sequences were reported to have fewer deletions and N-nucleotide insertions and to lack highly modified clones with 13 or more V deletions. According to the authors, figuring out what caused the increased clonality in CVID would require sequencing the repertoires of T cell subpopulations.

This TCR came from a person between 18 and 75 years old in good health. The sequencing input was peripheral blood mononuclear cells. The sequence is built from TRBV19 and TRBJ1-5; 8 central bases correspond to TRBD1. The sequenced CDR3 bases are TGTGCCAGTAGTATCAGCGGACAGGGCAGGGCTCAGCCC. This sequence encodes CASSISGQGRAQP. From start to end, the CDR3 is CASSISGQGRAQPQHF.